Presented here are 18 T cell receptor beta chains from one specimen sequenced in a study of identical twins. TCRdb used MiXCR to reprocess the 5' RACE reads, holding one entry per CDR3 protein. The sample comprises about 890,000 distinct CDR3 sequences, over 9% of which are singletons, and around 1.6% rests with the top ten. These data were likewise used in another study, on yellow fever vaccine responses in identical twins.

Sequenced: PBMCs. These TCRs come from a young woman in good health.

This clonotype was seen a handful of times. This chain joins TRBV7-9 and TRBJ1-2, with a tentative D call TRBD1 (5 bases). Germline-derived CDR1 and CDR2 are SEHNR and FQNEAQ (reference sequence). The CDR3 consists of 14 residues. V dropped 3 bases and J dropped 2 bases, with 10 bases sitting between them. The CDR3 nucleotides read TGTGCCAGCAGCTTTCCGGGGGTGAACTATGGCTACACCTTC. It specifies CASSFPGVNYGYTF.

The genes are TRBV6-1 and TRBJ2-5; D is unclear. Germline CDR1 MNHNS, CDR2 SASEGT. Trimming shortened V by 6 bases and J by 4 bases, and 24 bases separated the two germline ends. The CDR3 consists of 17 residues. The CDR3 reads CASSSAGRVGSGETQYF. CDR3 coding DNA: TGTGCCAGCAGCTCCGCCGGTCGGGTGGGCTCGGGAGAGACCCAGTACTTC.

This clonotype has at least ten counts. This chain joins TRBV29-1 and TRBJ2-2; D is ambiguous. The V and J ends lost 3 bases and 1 base respectively, with 6 bases between them. CDR3 length: 13 amino acids. CDR1 is SQVTM and CDR2 is ANQGSEA in the germline V gene. In DNA form, the CDR3 reads TGCAGCGTTGACGAAGAGAACACCGGGGAGCTGTTTTTT. Amino acid sequence: CSVDEENTGELFF.

V and J are TRBV4-1 and TRBJ2-5; D not certain. The CDR3 consists of 14 residues. Germline V lookup: CDR1 MGHRA, CDR2 YSYEKL. Trimming removed 0 bases from V and 1 base from J, with 6 bases in between. CDR3 region: CASSQEGSQETQYF. Here the CDR3 DNA reads TGCGCCAGCAGCCAAGAGGGCAGCCAAGAGACCCAGTACTTC.

J is TRBJ2-2 and V is TRBV24-1, with D possibly TRBD2 on 5 matching bases. Trimming removed 9 bases from V and 6 bases from J, with 13 bases in between. Germline V gene sequence: CDR1 KGHDR, CDR2 SFDVKD. This CDR3 is 13 amino acids long. CDR3 nucleotides: TGTGCCACCGGAAGCCGGCGGGCCGGGGAGCTGTTTTTT. Translation: CATGSRRAGELFF.

This chain connects TRBV20-1 to TRBJ2-5; D unresolved. Germline-derived CDR1 and CDR2 are DFQATT and SNEGSKA (reference sequence). This CDR3 comprises 13 residues. V lost 6 bases to trimming and J lost 1 base, with 12 bases between them. The CDR3 here is CSAPRGSQETQYF. The CDR3 DNA is TGCAGTGCCCCCCGCGGCTCCCAAGAGACCCAGTACTTC.

The V and J genes are TRBV21-1 and TRBJ2-3; TRBD1, the table's D call, lacks a check against the DNA. TRBV21-1 is reported as a pseudogene. This CDR3 is built from 16 residues. The chain's CDR3 is CASSKSSPGGTDTQYF. The CDR3 nucleotides read TGTGCCAGCAGCAAATCGTCCCCCGGGGGTACAGATACGCAGTATTTT.

This clonotype was detected many times. The chain uses TRBV7-9 and TRBJ1-3; tentatively, D is TRBD1 (5 bases). From germline, CDR1 is SEHNR and CDR2 FQNEAQ (reference sequence). CDR3 length: 16 amino acids. Trimming stripped 3 bases from V and 0 bases from J, with 12 bases between. The CDR3 protein is CASSLARGSSGNTIYF. In nucleotides, the CDR3 is TGTGCCAGCAGCTTGGCCCGGGGGAGCTCTGGAAACACCATATATTTT. Supplemented by reference TRBV7-9 and TRBJ1-3, the full variable domain reads DTGVSQNPRHKITKRGQNVTFRCDPISEHNRLYWYRQTLGQGPEFLTYFQNEAQLEKSRLLSDRFSAERPKGSFSTLEIQRTEQGDSAMYLCASSLARGSSGNTIYFGEGSWLTVV.

The chain's CDR3 is CASSASGRAVTGELFF. The CDR3 DNA reads as TGCGCCAGCAGCGCCAGCGGGAGGGCCGTCACCGGGGAGCTGTTTTTT. The chain is built from TRBV5-1 and TRBJ2-2; 10 nucleotides line up with TRBD2. This CDR3 comprises 16 residues. Trimming took 4 bases from V and 4 from J; bases not matched to a gene: 7. Germline V gene data show CDR1 as SGHRS and CDR2 as YFSETQ.

This chain links TRBV13 with TRBJ1-2; D might be TRBD1 (5 bases). Germline V gene sequence: CDR1 PRHDT, CDR2 FYEKMQ (reference sequence). The CDR3 contains 15 residues. Deletions cut 3 bases from V and 9 bases from J, with 20 bases between. The CDR3 nucleotides read TGTGCCAGCAGCTTGTATCGGAGGGAAGGGGCCCGCTACACCTTC. Translation gives CASSLYRREGARYTF.

The chain has TRBV25-1 and TRBJ2-7, with D hard to call. CDR3 length equals 17 residues. V lost 2 bases and J lost 3, with 20 bases in between. Germline V gives CDR1 MGHDK, CDR2 SYGVNS. CDR3 residues: CASSELLPRSESYEQYF. For the CDR3, the DNA is TGTGCCAGCAGTGAACTACTCCCCAGGTCGGAAAGCTACGAGCAGTACTTC.

This clonotype turned up a few times. The chain is built from TRBV5-6 and TRBJ2-1; D is perhaps TRBD2 (5 bases). Germline CDR1 and CDR2: SGHDT and YYEEEE. CDR3 length: 15 amino acids. Trimming removed 2 bases from V and 7 bases from J, with 16 bases in between. CDR3 DNA: TGTGCCAGCAGCTTCGAGGGCTTCTCCTGGAATGAGCAGTTCTTC. It is translated as CASSFEGFSWNEQFF.

The CDR3 DNA sequence: TGCGCCAGCAGCGACGGGACTAGCGGGGGGGCTGATACGCAGTATTTT. Protein sequence: CASSDGTSGGADTQYF. The chain combines TRBV4-1 with TRBJ2-3, with 16 bases identical to TRBD2. This CDR3 is 16 amino acids long. Losses at the gene ends were 5 bases for V and 6 bases for J; bases not matched to a gene: 5. The V gene's germline CDR1 is MGHRA and CDR2 YSYEKL.

This rearrangement joins TRBV24-1 to TRBJ2-2; the D is unclear. The CDR3 contains 16 residues. Germline CDR1 and CDR2: KGHDR and SFDVKD. V was clipped by 5 bases and J by 1 base, with 13 bases between them. The CDR3 sequence: CATSAVAAQNTGELFF. The DNA of the CDR3 is TGTGCCACCAGTGCCGTTGCGGCTCAGAACACCGGGGAGCTGTTTTTT.

This clonotype came up many times. J is TRBJ2-7 and V is TRBV28, with 10 bases aligning to TRBD2. This CDR3 is built from 15 residues. Germline CDR1 is MDHEN and CDR2 is SYDVKM. V trimming: 2 bases; J trimming: 2 bases; junction bases outside the gene matches: 3. CDR3 nucleotide sequence: TGTGCCAGCAGTTTAGGACTAGCGGTGGCCTACGAGCAGTACTTC. Translating it yields CASSLGLAVAYEQYF.

This clonotype turned up a few times. The J gene is TRBJ1-1, the V gene TRBV5-1; D ambiguous. V lost 0 bases and J lost 0, with 12 bases in between. The germline CDR1 and CDR2 sequences are SGHRS and YFSETQ. This CDR3 contains 16 residues. This CDR3 is CASSLDAYTMNTEAFF. The CDR3 DNA sequence: TGCGCCAGCAGCTTGGACGCTTATACAATGAACACTGAAGCTTTCTTT. Supplemented by reference TRBV5-1 and TRBJ1-1, the full variable domain reads KAGVTQTPRYLIKTRGQQVTLSCSPISGHRSVSWYQQTPGQGLQFLFEYFSETQRNKGNFPGRFSGRQFSNSRSEMNVSTLELGDSALYLCASSLDAYTMNTEAFFGQGTRLTVV.

The chain recombines TRBV5-1 with TRBJ2-2, with 7 bases aligning to TRBD1. The J segment lost 5 bases and the V segment lost 5 bases, leaving 9 bases of the junction unmatched. The CDR3 has 15 amino acids. Looked up from germline, CDR1 is SGHRS and CDR2 is YFSETQ. CDR3 residues: CASSKPGQPTGELFF. CDR3 nucleotide sequence: TGCGCCAGCAGTAAACCGGGACAGCCGACCGGGGAGCTGTTTTTT.

V and J are TRBV7-9 and TRBJ2-1; D gene ambiguous. Germline loops: CDR1 SEHNR, CDR2 FQNEAQ (reference sequence). With 1 base removed from V and 8 bases from J, the gap between germline ends came to 21 bases. The CDR3 spans 17 residues. CDR3 coding DNA: TGTGCCAGCAGCTTAGGATGGGGTGCTCTGCCGACTGATGAGCAGTTCTTC. Translated: CASSLGWGALPTDEQFF.